This TCR beta chain was sequenced in a study of T cell responses to AZD1222 COVID-19 vaccine. The overall study: Researchers grouped second doses given at about 4 or about 12 weeks into one pool.

As regards this clone: Its antigen is not known.

Whole-study findings and limits: Most donors were white British, females outnumbered males, and clonal diversity was possibly underestimated. Repertoire sampling occurred only after the peak T cell response. Unmutated regions of variants are reportedly targeted by nearly half of spike-specific TCRs.

Assay: immunoSEQ multiplex PCR; the TCRdb copy retains only in-frame clones and omits some. The sample holds around 99,000 clones; roughly 90% are singletons and the top ten take 17%. The source material was peripheral blood, sampled on day 0 of AZD1222 vaccination. The TCR comes from an adult in good health.

The CDR3, as DNA: TGTGCCTGGAGTCGCCCGGGGGGCGCCGGGGAGCTGTTTTTT. Translating gives CAWSRPGGAGELFF. V gene TRBV30 combines with J gene TRBJ2-2; tentative D call: TRBD2 (7 bases). The germline CDR1 and CDR2 sequences are GTSNPN and SVGIG (reference sequence). Deletions cut 2 bases from V and 6 bases from J, with 13 bases between. The CDR3 totals 14 residues.